This T cell receptor (beta chain) was recorded in a study of post-analysis software for immune sequencing data. At the level of the study: Patients had relapsing-remitting, secondary progressive or progressive-relapsing multiple sclerosis; some lacked subtype. The study, taken as a whole, reports: A significant reduction in normalized Chao1 diversity was observed in multiple sclerosis patients versus controls. Same-batch samples co-clustered strongly by F measure. About 5 TRBV segments, including TRBV5-6, TRBV5-1 and TRBV20-1, were more frequent in patients than controls.

Included in the TCR beta cDNA libraries were unique molecular identifiers. Each batch of about 0.95 to 10 million T cells produced 500,000 to 600,000 cDNA molecules. TCRdb fed the PCR reads into MiXCR, producing one record per CDR3 protein. The profile shows roughly 800,000 distinct CDR3 sequences, 30% of them singletons. This CDR3 is 15 amino acids long. The V gene's germline CDR1 is SGHDT and CDR2 YYEEEE. V was shortened by 4 bases and J by 4 bases, with 14 bases between the two germline ends. A word on this clonotype: Its antigen remains unidentified.

The sample consisted of blood. This sequence originates from a girl aged 5 to 17 with multiple sclerosis. The rearrangement joins TRBV5-6 to TRBJ2-2, with D possibly being TRBD2 (5 bases). The CDR3 loop reads CASSQVGGFTGELFF. CDR3 nucleotides: TGTGCCAGCAGCCAGGTCGGAGGTTTCACCGGGGAGCTGTTTTTT.